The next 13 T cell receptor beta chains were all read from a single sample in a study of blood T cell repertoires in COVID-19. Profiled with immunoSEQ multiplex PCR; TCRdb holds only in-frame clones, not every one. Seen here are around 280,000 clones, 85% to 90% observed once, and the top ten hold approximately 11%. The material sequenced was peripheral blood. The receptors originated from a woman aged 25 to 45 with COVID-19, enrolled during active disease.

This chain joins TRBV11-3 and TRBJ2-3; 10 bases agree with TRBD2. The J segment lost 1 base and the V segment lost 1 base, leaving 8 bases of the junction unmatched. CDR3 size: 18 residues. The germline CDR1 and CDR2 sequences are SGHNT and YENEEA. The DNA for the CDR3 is TGTGCCAGCAGCTTAGCCCCGTCGCTAGCGGGAGGCACAGATACGCAGTATTTT. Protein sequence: CASSLAPSLAGGTDTQYF.

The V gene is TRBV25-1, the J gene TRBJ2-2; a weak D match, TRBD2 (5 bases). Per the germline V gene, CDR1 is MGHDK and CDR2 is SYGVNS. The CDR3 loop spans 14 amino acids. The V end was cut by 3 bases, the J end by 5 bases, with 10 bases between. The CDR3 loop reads CASSDLSETGELFF. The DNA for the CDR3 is TGTGCCAGCAGTGACCTTAGCGAGACCGGGGAGCTGTTTTTT.

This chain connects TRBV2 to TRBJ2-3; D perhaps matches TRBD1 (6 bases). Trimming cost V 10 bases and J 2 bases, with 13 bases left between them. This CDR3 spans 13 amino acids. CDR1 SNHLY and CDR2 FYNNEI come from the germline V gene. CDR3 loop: CAIRRGITDTQYF. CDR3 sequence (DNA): TGTGCCATAAGAAGGGGGATCACAGATACGCAGTATTTT. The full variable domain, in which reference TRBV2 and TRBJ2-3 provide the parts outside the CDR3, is EPEVTQTPSHQVTQMGQEVILRCVPISNHLYFYWYRQILGQKVEFLVSFYNNEISEKSEIFDDQFSVERPDGSNFTLKIRSTKLEDSAMYFCAIRRGITDTQYFGPGTRLTVL.

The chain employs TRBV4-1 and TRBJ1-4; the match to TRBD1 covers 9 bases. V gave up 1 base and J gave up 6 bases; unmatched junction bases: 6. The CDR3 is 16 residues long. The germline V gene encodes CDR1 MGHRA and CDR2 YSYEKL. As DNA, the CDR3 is TGCGCCAGCAGCCAAGGCGACAGGGGGGTCGATGAAAAACTGTTTTTT. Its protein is CASSQGDRGVDEKLFF.

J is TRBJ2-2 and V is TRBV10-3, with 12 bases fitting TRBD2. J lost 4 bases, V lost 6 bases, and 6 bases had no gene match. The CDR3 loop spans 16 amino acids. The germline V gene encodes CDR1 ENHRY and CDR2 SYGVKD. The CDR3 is CAIRRLAGDATGELFF. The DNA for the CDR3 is TGTGCCATCAGGAGACTAGCGGGAGATGCCACCGGGGAGCTGTTTTTT.

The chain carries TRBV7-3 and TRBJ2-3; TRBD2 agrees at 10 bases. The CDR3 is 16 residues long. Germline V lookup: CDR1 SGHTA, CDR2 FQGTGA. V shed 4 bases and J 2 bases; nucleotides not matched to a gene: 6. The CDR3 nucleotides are TGTGCCAGCAGCTCCGGGACTAGCGCATCCACAGATACGCAGTATTTT. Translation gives CASSSGTSASTDTQYF. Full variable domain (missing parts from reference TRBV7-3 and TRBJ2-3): GAGVSQTPSNKVTEKGKYVELRCDPISGHTALYWYRQSLGQGPEFLIYFQGTGAADDSGLPNDRFFAVRPEGSVSTLKIQRTERGDSAVYLCASSSGTSASTDTQYFGPGTRLTVL.

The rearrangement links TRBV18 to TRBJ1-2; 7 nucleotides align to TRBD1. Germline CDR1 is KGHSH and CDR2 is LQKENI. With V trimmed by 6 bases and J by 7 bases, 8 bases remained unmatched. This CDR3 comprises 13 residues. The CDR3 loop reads CASSTDRDAGYTF. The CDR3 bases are TGTGCCAGCTCGACAGACAGGGACGCTGGCTACACCTTC.

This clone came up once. In nucleotides, the CDR3 is TGCAGCGTTGGCAGGGGGCTTAATGAGCAGTTCTTC. Protein: CSVGRGLNEQFF. This chain links TRBV29-1 with TRBJ2-1; TRBD1 matches 8 bases. CDR1 and CDR2 from the germline V gene are SQVTM and ANQGSEA. With 4 bases clipped from V and 7 bases from J, the junction kept 3 bases outside the gene matches. The CDR3 covers 12 residues.

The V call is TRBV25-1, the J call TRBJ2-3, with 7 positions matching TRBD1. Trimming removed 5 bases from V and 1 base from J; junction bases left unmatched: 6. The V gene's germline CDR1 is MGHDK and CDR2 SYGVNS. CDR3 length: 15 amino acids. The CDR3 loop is CASSSYRGGTDTQYF. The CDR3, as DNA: TGTGCCAGCAGTTCTTACAGGGGTGGCACAGATACGCAGTATTTT.

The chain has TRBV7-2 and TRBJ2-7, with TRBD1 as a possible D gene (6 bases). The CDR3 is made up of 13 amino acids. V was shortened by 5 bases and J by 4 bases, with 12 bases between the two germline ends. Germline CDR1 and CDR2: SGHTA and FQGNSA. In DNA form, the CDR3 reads TGTGCCAGCAGCCCGGACAGTAAGTACGAGCAGTACTTC. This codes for CASSPDSKYEQYF.

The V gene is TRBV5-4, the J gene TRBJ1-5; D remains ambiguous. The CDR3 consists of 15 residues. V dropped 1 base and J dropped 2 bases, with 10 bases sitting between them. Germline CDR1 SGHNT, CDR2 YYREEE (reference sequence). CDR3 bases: TGTGCCAGCAGCTTGTCACCCGAGGGCAATCAGCCCCAGCATTTT. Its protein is CASSLSPEGNQPQHF.

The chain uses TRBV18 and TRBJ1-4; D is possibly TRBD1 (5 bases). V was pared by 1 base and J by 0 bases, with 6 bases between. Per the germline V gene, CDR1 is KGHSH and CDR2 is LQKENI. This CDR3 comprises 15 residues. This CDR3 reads CASSPRGATNEKLFF. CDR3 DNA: TGTGCCAGCTCACCACGGGGGGCAACTAATGAAAAACTGTTTTTT.

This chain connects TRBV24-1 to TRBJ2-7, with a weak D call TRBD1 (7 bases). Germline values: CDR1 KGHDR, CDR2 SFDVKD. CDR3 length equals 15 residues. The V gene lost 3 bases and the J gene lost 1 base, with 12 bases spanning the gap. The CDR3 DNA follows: TGTGCCACCAGTGATGGAGGGACAGCGTCCTACGAGCAGTACTTC. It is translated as CATSDGGTASYEQYF.